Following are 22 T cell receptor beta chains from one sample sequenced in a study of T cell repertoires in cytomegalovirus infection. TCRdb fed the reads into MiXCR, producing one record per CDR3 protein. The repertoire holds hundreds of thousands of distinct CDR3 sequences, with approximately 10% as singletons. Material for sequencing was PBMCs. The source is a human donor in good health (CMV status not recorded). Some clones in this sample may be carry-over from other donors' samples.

The CDR3 bases are TGCAGCGTTGAAGAGGGTGGCACTGAAGCTTTCTTT. Its protein is CSVEEGGTEAFF. The chain carries TRBV29-1 and TRBJ1-1; D call uncertain. This CDR3 has 12 residues. With 0 bases removed from V and 4 bases from J, the gap between germline ends came to 6 bases. The germline V gene has CDR1 SQVTM and CDR2 ANQGSEA.

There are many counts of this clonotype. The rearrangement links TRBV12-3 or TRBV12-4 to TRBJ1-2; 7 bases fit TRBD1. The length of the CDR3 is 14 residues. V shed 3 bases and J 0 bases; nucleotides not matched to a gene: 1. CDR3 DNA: TGTGCCAGCAGTTTCGACAGGGCTAACTATGGCTACACCTTC. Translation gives CASSFDRANYGYTF.

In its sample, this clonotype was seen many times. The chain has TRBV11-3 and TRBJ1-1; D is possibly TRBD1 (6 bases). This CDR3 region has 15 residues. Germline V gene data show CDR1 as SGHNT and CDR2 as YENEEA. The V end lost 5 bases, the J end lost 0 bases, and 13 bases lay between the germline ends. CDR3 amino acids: CASSRGGDLNTEAFF. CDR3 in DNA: TGTGCCAGCAGCCGAGGGGGGGATTTGAACACTGAAGCTTTCTTT.

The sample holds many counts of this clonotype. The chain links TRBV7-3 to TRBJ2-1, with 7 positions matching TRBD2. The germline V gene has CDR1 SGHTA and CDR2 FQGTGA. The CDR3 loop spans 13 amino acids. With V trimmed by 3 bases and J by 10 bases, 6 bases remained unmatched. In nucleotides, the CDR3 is TGTGCCAGCAGCTTTGGGGAGGGCGGCGAGCAGTTCTTC. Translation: CASSFGEGGEQFF.

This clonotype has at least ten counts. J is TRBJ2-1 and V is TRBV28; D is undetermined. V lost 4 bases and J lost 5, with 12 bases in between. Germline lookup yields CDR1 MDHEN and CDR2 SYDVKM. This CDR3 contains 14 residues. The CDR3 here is CASSSPLLNNEQFF. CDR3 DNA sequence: TGTGCCAGCAGTTCCCCGTTGCTGAACAATGAGCAGTTCTTC.

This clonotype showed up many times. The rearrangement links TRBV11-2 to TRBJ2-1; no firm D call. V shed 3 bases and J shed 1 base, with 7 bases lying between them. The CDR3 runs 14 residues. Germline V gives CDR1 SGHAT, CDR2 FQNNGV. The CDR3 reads CASSFDVSYNEQFF. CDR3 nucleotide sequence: TGTGCCAGCAGCTTTGACGTTTCCTACAATGAGCAGTTCTTC.

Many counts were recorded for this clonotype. This chain's CDR3 is CASSGTSQETQYF. The CDR3 coding sequence is TGCGCCAGCAGCGGGACTTCCCAAGAGACCCAGTACTTC. The gene calls are TRBV5-1 and TRBJ2-5; perhaps TRBD2 as D (6 bases). V was trimmed by 4 bases and J by 1 base, leaving 8 bases between them. The CDR3 has 13 residues. The germline V gene encodes CDR1 SGHRS and CDR2 YFSETQ.

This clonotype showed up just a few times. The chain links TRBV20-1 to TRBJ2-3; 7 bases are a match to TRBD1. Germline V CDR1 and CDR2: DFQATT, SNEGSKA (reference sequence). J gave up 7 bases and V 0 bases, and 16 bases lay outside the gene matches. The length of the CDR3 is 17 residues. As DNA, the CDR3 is TGCAGTGCTAGAGATGAAATTAGAGGGGGCCTGAGATATACGCAGTATTTT. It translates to CSARDEIRGGLRYTQYF.

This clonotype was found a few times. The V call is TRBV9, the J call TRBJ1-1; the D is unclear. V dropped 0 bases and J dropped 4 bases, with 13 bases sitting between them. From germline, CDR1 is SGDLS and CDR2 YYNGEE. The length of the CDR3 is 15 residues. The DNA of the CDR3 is TGTGCCAGCAGCGTAGGTCGAGTCCCGGTCACTGAAGCTTTCTTT. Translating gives CASSVGRVPVTEAFF.

DNA for the CDR3: TGTGCCAGCAGCGTAGCCTCTAGTGACGCCGGGGAGCTGTTTTTT. It yields the protein CASSVASSDAGELFF. V is TRBV9 and J is TRBJ2-2, with D unresolved. The CDR3 has 15 amino acids. Trimming removed 0 bases at V and 6 bases at J, with 12 bases between. Germline CDR1 SGDLS, CDR2 YYNGEE.

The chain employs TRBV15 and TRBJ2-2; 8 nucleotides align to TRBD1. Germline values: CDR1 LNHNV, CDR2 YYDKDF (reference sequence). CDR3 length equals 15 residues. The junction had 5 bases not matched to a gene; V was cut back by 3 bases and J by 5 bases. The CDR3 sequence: CATSSPTGGTGELFF. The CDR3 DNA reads TGTGCCACCAGCAGTCCTACAGGGGGTACCGGGGAGCTGTTTTTT.

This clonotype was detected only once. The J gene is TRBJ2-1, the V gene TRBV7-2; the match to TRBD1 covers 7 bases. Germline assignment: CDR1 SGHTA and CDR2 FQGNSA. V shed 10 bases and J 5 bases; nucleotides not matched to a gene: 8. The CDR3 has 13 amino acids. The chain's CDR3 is CAIILDRDNEQFF. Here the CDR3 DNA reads TGTGCCATCATCTTAGACAGGGACAATGAGCAGTTCTTC.

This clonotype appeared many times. The CDR3 sequence is CASSSPTSGRAPDTQYF. The CDR3 DNA is TGTGCCAGCAGCTCCCCTACTAGCGGGAGGGCACCAGATACGCAGTATTTT. The chain recombines TRBV7-8 with TRBJ2-3, with 13 positions matching TRBD2. The CDR3 sequence is 17 residues long. The trim removed 4 bases at V and 4 bases at J, leaving 8 bases unmatched. Germline V gives CDR1 SGHVS, CDR2 FQNEAQ. Drawing the rest from reference TRBV7-8 and TRBJ2-3, the complete variable domain is GAGVSQSPRYKVAKRGQDVALRCDPISGHVSLFWYQQALGQGPEFLTYFQNEAQLDKSGLPSDRFFAERPEGSVSTLKIQRTQQEDSAVYLCASSSPTSGRAPDTQYFGPGTRLTVL.

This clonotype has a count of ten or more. The CDR3 spells CSARAQGRPGYGYTF. The CDR3 bases are TGCAGTGCTAGAGCCCAGGGCAGGCCGGGCTATGGCTACACCTTC. The chain carries TRBV20-1 and TRBJ1-2; perhaps TRBD1 as D (5 bases). V lost 1 base, J lost 4 bases, and 16 bases lay in between. The CDR3 sequence is 15 residues long. Germline values: CDR1 DFQATT, CDR2 SNEGSKA (reference sequence).

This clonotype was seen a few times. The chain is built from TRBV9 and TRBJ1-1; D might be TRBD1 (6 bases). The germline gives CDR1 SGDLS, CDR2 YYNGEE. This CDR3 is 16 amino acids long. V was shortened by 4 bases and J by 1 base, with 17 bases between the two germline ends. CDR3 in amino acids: CASSPFSGHPNTEAFF. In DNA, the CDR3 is TGTGCCAGCAGCCCCTTCTCGGGACACCCGAACACTGAAGCTTTCTTT.

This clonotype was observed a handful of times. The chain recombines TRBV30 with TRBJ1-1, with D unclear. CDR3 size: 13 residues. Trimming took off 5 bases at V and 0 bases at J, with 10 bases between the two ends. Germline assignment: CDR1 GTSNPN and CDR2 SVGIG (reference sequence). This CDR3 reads CAWDRNMNTEAFF. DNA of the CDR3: TGTGCCTGGGATCGAAATATGAACACTGAAGCTTTCTTT.

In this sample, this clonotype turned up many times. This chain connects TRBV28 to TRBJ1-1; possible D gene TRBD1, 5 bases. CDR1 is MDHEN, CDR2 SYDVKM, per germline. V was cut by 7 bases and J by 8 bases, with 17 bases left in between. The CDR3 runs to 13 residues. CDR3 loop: CASIQGGGTEAFF. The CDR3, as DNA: TGTGCCAGCATCCAAGGCGGAGGGACCGAAGCTTTCTTT.

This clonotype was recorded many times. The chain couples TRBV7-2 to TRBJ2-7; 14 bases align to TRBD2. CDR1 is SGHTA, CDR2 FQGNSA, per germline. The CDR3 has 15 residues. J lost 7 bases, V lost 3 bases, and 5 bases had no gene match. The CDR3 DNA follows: TGTGCCAGCAGCTTGCGACTAGCGGGGGGGAAAGAGCAGTACTTC. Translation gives CASSLRLAGGKEQYF.

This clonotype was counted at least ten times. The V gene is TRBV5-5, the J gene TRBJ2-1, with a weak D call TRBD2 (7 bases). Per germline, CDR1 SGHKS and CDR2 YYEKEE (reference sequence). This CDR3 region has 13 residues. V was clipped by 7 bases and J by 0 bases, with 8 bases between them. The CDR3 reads CASGGASYNEQFF. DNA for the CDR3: TGTGCCAGCGGGGGGGCCTCCTACAATGAGCAGTTCTTC.

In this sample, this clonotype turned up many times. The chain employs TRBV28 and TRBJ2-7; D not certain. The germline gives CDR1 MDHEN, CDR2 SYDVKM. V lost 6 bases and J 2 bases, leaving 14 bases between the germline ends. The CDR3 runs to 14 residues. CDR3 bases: TGTGCCAGCAGCTTAGGAATCCCTCCCTACGAGCAGTACTTC. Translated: CASSLGIPPYEQYF.

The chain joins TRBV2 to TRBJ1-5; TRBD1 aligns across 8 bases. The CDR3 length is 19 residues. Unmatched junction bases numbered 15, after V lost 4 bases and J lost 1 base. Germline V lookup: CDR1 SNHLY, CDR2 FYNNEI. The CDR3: CASSGFDLYRQGSNQPQHF. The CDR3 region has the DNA TGTGCCAGCAGTGGGTTCGACCTCTATAGACAGGGGAGCAATCAGCCCCAGCATTTT. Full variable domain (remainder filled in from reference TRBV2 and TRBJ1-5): EPEVTQTPSHQVTQMGQEVILRCVPISNHLYFYWYRQILGQKVEFLVSFYNNEISEKSEIFDDQFSVERPDGSNFTLKIRSTKLEDSAMYFCASSGFDLYRQGSNQPQHFGDGTRLSIL.

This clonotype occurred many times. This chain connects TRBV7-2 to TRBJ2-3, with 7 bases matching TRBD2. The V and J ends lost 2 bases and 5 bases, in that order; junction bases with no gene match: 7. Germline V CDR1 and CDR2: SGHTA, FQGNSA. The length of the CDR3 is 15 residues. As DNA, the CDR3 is TGTGCCAGCAGCTTAAGAGGGAGGGCCGTAGATACGCAGTATTTT. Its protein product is CASSLRGRAVDTQYF.